The 26 T cell receptor beta chains below come from one sample, sequenced in a study of preoperative IRX-2 immunotherapy in early breast cancer. Treatment described: preoperative locoregional IRX-2 cytokine immunotherapy. Profiling relied on immunoSEQ multiplex PCR, and the TCRdb table lists in-frame clones only, not all of them. The sample consists of fewer than 40,000 clones, over 85% of them appearing once. Sample: tumor tissue, taken after IRX-2 immunotherapy. Source of these receptors: a human donor with breast cancer.

This clone appeared once. The chain uses TRBV5-1 and TRBJ2-2; D is ambiguous. V lost 4 bases to trimming and J lost 6 bases, with 19 bases between them. Per germline, CDR1 SGHRS and CDR2 YFSETQ. The CDR3 contains 16 residues. The CDR3 DNA follows: TGCGCCAGCAGCCGACGCGAGCGTAACGGAGCCGGGGAGCTGTTTTTT. Translated: CASSRRERNGAGELFF. Using reference TRBV5-1 and TRBJ2-2 for the parts outside the CDR3, the full variable domain is KAGVTQTPRYLIKTRGQQVTLSCSPISGHRSVSWYQQTPGQGLQFLFEYFSETQRNKGNFPGRFSGRQFSNSRSEMNVSTLELGDSALYLCASSRRERNGAGELFFGEGSRLTVL.

This clone was seen a handful of times. This rearrangement joins TRBV11-3 to TRBJ2-1; 7 nucleotides match TRBD1. Losses at the gene ends were 1 base for V and 11 bases for J; bases not matched to a gene: 8. Germline CDR1 reads SGHNT; CDR2 reads YENEEA. This CDR3 is built from 14 residues. As DNA, the CDR3 is TGTGCCAGCAGCTTAGGCGACAGGGAACATAAGCAGTTCTTC. It is translated as CASSLGDREHKQFF.

V and J are TRBV12-5 and TRBJ2-7; TRBD2 agrees at 7 bases. This CDR3 is built from 18 residues. V gave up 6 bases and J gave up 1 base; unmatched junction bases: 18. Germline V gene lookup returns CDR1 LGHNT and CDR2 FRNRAP. The CDR3 spells CASGPLLGRGSLSYEQYF. CDR3 DNA sequence: TGTGCTAGTGGCCCACTTTTGGGGCGGGGGAGTCTTTCCTACGAGCAGTACTTC.

The chain employs TRBV6-8 and TRBJ1-5; TRBD1 matches 7 bases. With V trimmed by 4 bases and J by 6 bases, 9 bases remained unmatched. CDR3 size: 15 residues. CDR1 and CDR2 from the germline V gene are MNHGY and SAAAGT. The CDR3 DNA reads as TGTGCCAGCAGTTGGGAGGGGGCGACGGGTCAGCCCCAGCATTTT. This gives the protein CASSWEGATGQPQHF.

The rearrangement links TRBV28 to TRBJ2-7; D ambiguous. The CDR3 consists of 15 residues. Germline CDR1 reads MDHEN; CDR2 reads SYDVKM. Trimming took 5 bases from V and 1 from J, leaving 15 bases between them. This CDR3 is CASSAFRDSSYEQYF. The DNA for the CDR3 is TGTGCCAGCAGTGCTTTCCGAGACTCTTCCTACGAGCAGTACTTC.

The chain uses TRBV6-8 and TRBJ1-1, with D uncertain. CDR1 is MNHGY, CDR2 SAAAGT, per germline. V lost 6 bases to trimming and J lost 2 bases, with 7 bases between them. The CDR3 consists of 12 residues. The CDR3, as DNA: TGTGCCAGCAGAACCATTAACACTGAAGCTTTCTTT. Translated, it gives CASRTINTEAFF.

The chain couples TRBV23-1 to TRBJ2-1, with TRBD1 identical over 8 bases. TRBV23-1 is labeled an ORF, and its function is uncertain. Germline trimming cut 2 bases from V and 6 bases from J; bases unmatched to any gene: 9. This CDR3 is built from 16 residues. This chain's CDR3 is CASSQEIRDRRNEQFF. For the CDR3, the DNA is TGCGCCAGCAGTCAAGAAATCCGGGACAGGCGCAATGAGCAGTTCTTC.

The genes are TRBV19 and TRBJ1-2; no reliable D call. Trimming removed 4 bases at V and 4 bases at J, with 16 bases between. This CDR3 region has 15 residues. In germline, CDR1 is LNHDA, CDR2 SQIVND (reference sequence). In DNA form, the CDR3 reads TGTGCCAGTAGTAAGGTCGGAGGGTTGGGCTATGGCTACACCTTC. As protein: CASSKVGGLGYGYTF. The full variable domain, with the rest looked up from reference TRBV19 and TRBJ1-2, is DGGITQSPKYLFRKEGQNVTLSCEQNLNHDAMYWYRQDPGQGLRLIYYSQIVNDFQKGDIAEGYSVSREKKESFPLTVTSAQKNPTAFYLCASSKVGGLGYGYTFGSGTRLTVV.

The rearrangement joins TRBV14 to TRBJ1-2, with no clear D. V lost 4 bases and J 4 bases, leaving 13 bases between the germline ends. The CDR3 is 14 amino acids. Per the germline V gene, CDR1 is SGHDN and CDR2 is FVKESK. The CDR3 here is CASSPAGLIYGYTF. The DNA of the CDR3 is TGTGCCAGCAGCCCCGCTGGACTGATCTATGGCTACACCTTC.

A single count supports this clone. The gene calls are TRBV6-8 and TRBJ1-5, with TRBD1 as a possible D gene (5 bases). The CDR3 consists of 16 residues. The germline CDR1 and CDR2 sequences are MNHGY and SAAAGT. V was pared by 5 bases and J by 0 bases, with 14 bases between. The CDR3 DNA sequence: TGTGCCAGCAGTGGAACTGACAGATTTAGCAATCAGCCCCAGCATTTT. Its protein product is CASSGTDRFSNQPQHF.

This clone was observed a single time. J is TRBJ2-5 and V is TRBV15; TRBD2 matches at 7 bases. Germline CDR1 LNHNV, CDR2 YYDKDF (reference sequence). The CDR3 totals 20 residues. With V trimmed by 5 bases and J by 1 base, 22 bases remained unmatched. CDR3 coding DNA: TGTGCCACCAGCGGGGGGTCGGTGCGTATGTCGGGAGGTTTCCAAGAGACCCAGTACTTC. Translation: CATSGGSVRMSGGFQETQYF. The variable domain in full, completed from reference TRBV15 and TRBJ2-5, reads DAMVIQNPRYQVTQFGKPVTLSCSQTLNHNVMYWYQQKSSQAPKLLFHYYDKDFNNEADTPDNFQSRRPNTSFCFLDIRSPGLGDTAMYLCATSGGSVRMSGGFQETQYFGPGTRLLVL.

In DNA, the CDR3 is TGCGCCAGCAGCCCGGCGGCCTTTAACTCTGGAAACACCATATATTTT. The encoded protein is CASSPAAFNSGNTIYF. The J gene is TRBJ1-3, the V gene TRBV5-1, with no clear D. V was cut by 4 bases and J by 0 bases, with 14 bases left in between. The CDR3 loop spans 16 amino acids. Germline values: CDR1 SGHRS, CDR2 YFSETQ.

With regard to this clone: One end of the junction fails to match germline, which may point to a read error. This chain connects TRBV23-1 to TRBJ2-1; 7 bases match TRBD2. TRBV23-1 falls under the ORF class, with uncertain function. This CDR3 is built from 17 residues. The CDR3 DNA reads as TGCGCCAGCAGCCAAGATTGGGGGGGAGGATCCTTCAATGAGCAGTTCTTC. Translated, it gives CASSQDWGGGSFNEQFF.

This sequence joins TRBV11-3 and TRBJ2-1; 7 nucleotides agree with TRBD1. The junction had 2 bases not matched to a gene; V was cut back by 3 bases and J by 3 bases. The CDR3 is made up of 14 amino acids. Germline V lookup: CDR1 SGHNT, CDR2 YENEEA. CDR3 region: CASSLGQRYNEQFF. DNA for the CDR3: TGTGCCAGCAGCTTGGGACAGCGCTACAATGAGCAGTTCTTC.

The chain is built from TRBV23-1 and TRBJ2-7, with 9 bases aligning to TRBD1. TRBV23-1 is filed as an ORF, its function uncertain. CDR3 size: 14 residues. V trimming: 9 bases; J trimming: 4 bases; junction bases outside the gene matches: 10. The DNA for the CDR3 is TGCGCCAGAAGCAACCGGGACAGGGAGTACGAGCAGTACTTC. It codes for CARSNRDREYEQYF.

The gene calls are TRBV11-3 and TRBJ2-3, with TRBD1 as a possible D gene (6 bases). CDR1 and CDR2 from the germline V gene are SGHNT and YENEEA. The CDR3 is 14 residues long. V was trimmed by 1 base and J by 9 bases, leaving 14 bases between them. CDR3 nucleotides: TGTGCCAGCAGCTTAGTTGAGGGGGTGCCGACGCAGTATTTT. This codes for CASSLVEGVPTQYF.

The rearrangement links TRBV11-3 to TRBJ1-2; D gene uncertain. The ends were cut back, 2 bases at V and 8 bases at J, with 21 bases in the middle. CDR1 is SGHNT, CDR2 YENEEA, per germline. This CDR3 is 16 amino acids long. The CDR3 DNA sequence: TGTGCCAGCAGCTTACAGCCGGGAATGGGATCGCACGGCTACACCTTC. Protein product: CASSLQPGMGSHGYTF. The variable domain in full, completed from reference TRBV11-3 and TRBJ1-2, reads EAGVVQSPRYKIIEKKQPVAFWCNPISGHNTLYWYLQNLGQGPELLIRYENEEAVDDSQLPKDRFSAERLKGVDSTLKIQPAELGDSAVYLCASSLQPGMGSHGYTFGSGTRLTVV.

This chain joins TRBV6-8 and TRBJ2-3; possibly TRBD2 for D (5 bases). This CDR3 region has 16 residues. V dropped 4 bases and J dropped 2 bases, with 16 bases sitting between them. CDR1 MNHGY and CDR2 SAAAGT come from the germline V gene. For the CDR3, the DNA is TGTGCCAGCAGTTTGGTTAGCGCAAAACACACAGATACGCAGTATTTT. Its protein product is CASSLVSAKHTDTQYF.

CDR3 amino acids: CASSFTTGEGSPLHF. DNA of the CDR3: TGTGCCAGCAGCTTCACGACAGGGGAGGGTTCACCCCTCCACTTT. The chain employs TRBV11-3 and TRBJ1-6, with 8 bases fitting TRBD1. CDR3 size: 15 residues. V was clipped by 3 bases and J by 9 bases; unmatched bases: 7. Germline V gene sequence: CDR1 SGHNT, CDR2 YENEEA.

The V call is TRBV19, the J call TRBJ1-1; maybe TRBD1 (6 bases). From germline, CDR1 is LNHDA and CDR2 SQIVND (reference sequence). V gave up 10 bases and J gave up 0 bases, with 12 bases separating them. The CDR3 totals 13 residues. The CDR3 coding sequence is TGTGCCACTCGAGGACAGATGAACACTGAAGCTTTCTTT. Translating gives CATRGQMNTEAFF. Looking up the rest from reference TRBV19 and TRBJ1-1 gives the full variable domain: DGGITQSPKYLFRKEGQNVTLSCEQNLNHDAMYWYRQDPGQGLRLIYYSQIVNDFQKGDIAEGYSVSREKKESFPLTVTSAQKNPTAFYLCATRGQMNTEAFFGQGTRLTVV.

The gene calls are TRBV6-8 and TRBJ2-7; 8 bases are a match to TRBD2. CDR3 size: 14 residues. The germline V gene encodes CDR1 MNHGY and CDR2 SAAAGT. The V segment lost 10 bases and the J segment 6 bases; nucleotides outside the gene matches: 14. This chain's CDR3 is CAIRGGTGFGEQYF. The CDR3 nucleotides are TGTGCCATCCGGGGGGGTACAGGGTTCGGCGAGCAGTACTTC.

The chain couples TRBV11-3 to TRBJ2-5; D tentatively reads TRBD1 or TRBD2 (5 bases each). Germline loops: CDR1 SGHNT, CDR2 YENEEA. Trimming left V 2 bases short and J 8 bases short, with 18 bases between. The CDR3 sequence is 15 residues long. The CDR3 is CASSLPRDGDETQYF. For the CDR3, the DNA is TGTGCCAGCAGCTTACCCCGGGACGGGGACGAAACCCAGTACTTC.

The gene calls are TRBV7-6 and TRBJ2-5, with D unclear. From germline, CDR1 is SGHVS and CDR2 FNYEAQ. The CDR3 is 14 residues long. Trimming cost V 1 base and J 3 bases, with 9 bases left between them. CDR3 sequence reads: CASSLGLWEETQYF. The CDR3 region has the DNA TGTGCCAGCAGCTTAGGTCTCTGGGAAGAGACCCAGTACTTC.

The chain uses TRBV4-2 and TRBJ2-4; D may be TRBD1 or TRBD2 (5 bases each). The CDR3 is 13 amino acids. CDR1 is LGHNA, CDR2 YNFKEQ, per germline. V was trimmed by 0 bases and J by 9 bases, leaving 9 bases between them. The DNA of the CDR3 is TGTGCCAGCAGCCAAGATGGGGGAGCCATTCAGTACTTC. Its protein is CASSQDGGAIQYF.

This clone was counted a single time. This chain joins TRBV11-3 and TRBJ2-7, with D unclear. The V end was cut by 6 bases, the J end by 6 bases, with 21 bases between. The CDR3 covers 15 residues. Germline V gene lookup returns CDR1 SGHNT and CDR2 YENEEA. CDR3 amino acids: CASSSRRGKPFEQYF. CDR3 bases: TGTGCCAGCAGTTCCAGGCGAGGAAAGCCTTTCGAGCAGTACTTC.

The V call is TRBV18, the J call TRBJ1-2, with a possible D match to TRBD1 (5 bases). CDR3 length: 15 amino acids. Between the trimmed V and J ends, which lost 2 bases and 0 bases, there was a span of 10 bases. The germline gives CDR1 KGHSH, CDR2 LQKENI. The CDR3 bases are TGTGCCAGCTCACCATTGGAGGGACCTAACTATGGCTACACCTTC. Translated: CASSPLEGPNYGYTF.